A selection of T cell receptor beta chains follows, all from one sample in a study of post-analysis software for immune sequencing data. TCRdb re-derived calls from the PCR reads in MiXCR, one entry per CDR3 protein. Of roughly 600,000 distinct CDR3 sequences in the sample, around 47% were seen once. The sequenced sample was blood. Receptors were obtained from a girl aged 5-17 years with multiple sclerosis. The CDR3 runs from the conserved cysteine through the conserved F or W. Fields, in order: J gene, D gene, V gene, clone size, CDR3 DNA, CDR3 protein. D genes are given only for firm matches. The size entry is marked missing in some rows and otherwise reads once, few, many or a size class.

TRBJ2-7	NA	TRBV6-6	NA	TGTGCCAGCAGTTTTCCGGGGAGTGAGCAGTACTTC	CASSFPGSEQYF
TRBJ1-6	NA	TRBV12-3/TRBV12-4	NA	TGTGCCAGCAGTTTGATGAAGGGTGGATATTCGCCCCCCCACTTT	CASSLMKGGYSPPHF
TRBJ2-1	NA	TRBV6-5	few	TGTGCCAGCATGAGAGGGGGACCCTACAATGAGCAGTTCTTC	CASMRGGPYNEQFF
TRBJ2-1	NA	TRBV12-3/TRBV12-4	NA	TGTGCCAGCAGTTTATACTGGGACACCCACAATGAGCAGTTCTTC	CASSLYWDTHNEQFF
TRBJ2-7	TRBD2	TRBV12-3/TRBV12-4	NA	TGTGCCAGCAGCTTACTAGCGGGAAATTACGAGCAGTACTTC	CASSLLAGNYEQYF
TRBJ2-5	NA	TRBV6-5	many	TGTGCCAGCAGGGCCACGGGGGAGACCCAGTACTTC	CASRATGETQYF
TRBJ1-6	NA	TRBV12-3/TRBV12-4	NA	TGTGCCAGCAGTTTAGCTCGTCCAGGGGTGGTTGGCACCCTCCACTTT	CASSLARPGVVGTLHF
TRBJ2-3	TRBD2	TRBV20-1	few	TGCAGTGCCGGACCCAGCGGGGGGACCCATGCGGATACGCAGTATTTT	CSAGPSGGTHADTQYF
TRBJ2-1	TRBD2	TRBV12-3/TRBV12-4	once	TGTGCCAGCAGTTTTTTACTGTCTAGCGGGAACTATGAGCAGTTCTTC	CASSFLLSSGNYEQFF
TRBJ1-2	NA	TRBV5-1	NA	TGCGCCAGCAGCCCCAGGCCCTCTAACTATGGCTACACCTTC	CASSPRPSNYGYTF
TRBJ2-3	NA	TRBV10-3	NA	TGTGCCATCAGTGGGGCAGGGGGGGGAGATACGCAGTATTTT	CAISGAGGGDTQYF